This T cell receptor (beta chain) was profiled in a study of blood T cell repertoires in COVID-19. Across the study: Italy, Spain and the United States were the sources of the convalescent and acute COVID-19 samples.

Germline V gives CDR1 SGHNT, CDR2 YENEEA. Trimming removed 4 bases at V and 5 bases at J, with 15 bases between. The CDR3 extends over 14 amino acids. Repertoires were generated with immunoSEQ multiplex PCR, while TCRdb's copy carries only in-frame clones and drops some. The sample has roughly 200,000 clones; around 84% are singletons. The source is a man aged 55 to 69 with acute or convalescent COVID-19. The source material was peripheral blood. The chain couples TRBV11-3 to TRBJ2-7, with D possibly matching TRBD2 (6 bases). The CDR3 loop is CASSSSGGFDEQYF. The CDR3 DNA is TGTGCCAGCAGCTCATCCGGGGGATTCGACGAGCAGTACTTC.